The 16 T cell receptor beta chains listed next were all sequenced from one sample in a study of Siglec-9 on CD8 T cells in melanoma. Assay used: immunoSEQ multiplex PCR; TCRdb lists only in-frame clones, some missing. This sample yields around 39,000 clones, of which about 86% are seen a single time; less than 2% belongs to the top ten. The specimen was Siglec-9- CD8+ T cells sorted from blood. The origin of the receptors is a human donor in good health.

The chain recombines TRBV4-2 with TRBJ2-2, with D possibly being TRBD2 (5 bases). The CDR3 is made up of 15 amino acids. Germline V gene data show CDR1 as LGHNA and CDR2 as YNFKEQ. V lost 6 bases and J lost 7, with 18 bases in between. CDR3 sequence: CASRLLERNNGELFF. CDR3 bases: TGTGCCAGCAGGCTACTAGAAAGGAATAACGGGGAGCTGTTTTTT.

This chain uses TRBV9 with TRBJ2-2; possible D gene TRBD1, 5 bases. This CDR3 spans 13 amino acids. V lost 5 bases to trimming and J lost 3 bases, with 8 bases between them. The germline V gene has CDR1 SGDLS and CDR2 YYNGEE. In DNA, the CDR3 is TGTGCCAGCAGTCTAGGGGACACCGGGGAGCTGTTTTTT. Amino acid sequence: CASSLGDTGELFF.

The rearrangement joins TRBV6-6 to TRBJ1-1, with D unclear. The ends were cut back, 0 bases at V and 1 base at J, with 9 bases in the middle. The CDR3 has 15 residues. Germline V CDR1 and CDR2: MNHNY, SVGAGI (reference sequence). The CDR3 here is CASSYSVEGNTEAFF. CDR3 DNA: TGTGCCAGCAGTTACTCCGTTGAAGGGAACACTGAAGCTTTCTTT.

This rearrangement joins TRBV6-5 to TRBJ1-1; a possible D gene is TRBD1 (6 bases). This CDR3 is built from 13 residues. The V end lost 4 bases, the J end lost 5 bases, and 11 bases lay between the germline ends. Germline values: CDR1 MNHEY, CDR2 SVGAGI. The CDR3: CASSSTGGTEAFF. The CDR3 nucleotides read TGTGCCAGCAGTTCGACAGGAGGGACTGAAGCTTTCTTT.

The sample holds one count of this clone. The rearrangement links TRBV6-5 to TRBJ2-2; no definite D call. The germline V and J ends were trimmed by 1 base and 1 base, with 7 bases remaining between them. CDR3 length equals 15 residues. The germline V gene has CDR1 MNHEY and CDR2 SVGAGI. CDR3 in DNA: TGTGCCAGCAGTTACTTATACGGGAACACCGGGGAGCTGTTTTTT. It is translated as CASSYLYGNTGELFF.

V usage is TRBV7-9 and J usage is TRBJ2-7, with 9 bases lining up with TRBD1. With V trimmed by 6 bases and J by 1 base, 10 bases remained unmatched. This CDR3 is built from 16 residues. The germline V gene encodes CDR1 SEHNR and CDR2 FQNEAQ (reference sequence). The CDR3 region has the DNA TGTGCCAGCAGTCGTTTGGGCGGGACAGGGTCCTACGAGCAGTACTTC. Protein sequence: CASSRLGGTGSYEQYF.

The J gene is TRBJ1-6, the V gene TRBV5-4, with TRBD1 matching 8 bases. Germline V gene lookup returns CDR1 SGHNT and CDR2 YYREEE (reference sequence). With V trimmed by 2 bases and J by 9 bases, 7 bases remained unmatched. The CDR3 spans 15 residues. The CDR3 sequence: CASSLTGGWSSPLHF. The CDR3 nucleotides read TGTGCCAGCAGCTTAACAGGGGGATGGAGTTCACCCCTCCACTTT.

The CDR3 spells CSVSPGITSGRHLYEQYF. The CDR3 region has the DNA TGCAGCGTGTCCCCCGGGATTACTAGCGGGAGGCACCTGTACGAGCAGTACTTC. The chain joins TRBV29-1 to TRBJ2-7; 12 positions agree with TRBD2. The CDR3 is 18 amino acids. V was pared by 6 bases and J by 4 bases, with 19 bases of the junction left unmatched. Germline-derived CDR1 and CDR2 are SQVTM and ANQGSEA.

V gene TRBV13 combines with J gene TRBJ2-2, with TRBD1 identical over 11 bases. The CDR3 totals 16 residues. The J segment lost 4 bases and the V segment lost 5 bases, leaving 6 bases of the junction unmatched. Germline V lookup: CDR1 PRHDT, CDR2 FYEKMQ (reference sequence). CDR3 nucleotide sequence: TGTGCCAGCAGCCAACGGGACAGGGGGACCACCGGGGAGCTGTTTTTT. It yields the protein CASSQRDRGTTGELFF.

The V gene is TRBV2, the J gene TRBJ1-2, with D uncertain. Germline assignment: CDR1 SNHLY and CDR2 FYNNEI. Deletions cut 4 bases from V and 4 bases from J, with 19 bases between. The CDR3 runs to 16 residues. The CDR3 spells CASSGRTDDGIYGYTF. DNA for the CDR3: TGTGCCAGCAGTGGAAGGACCGATGACGGGATCTATGGCTACACCTTC.

This CDR3 is CASSSLGTYEQYF. The CDR3 nucleotides are TGTGCCAGCTCTTCCCTCGGGACCTACGAGCAGTACTTC. This chain connects TRBV27 to TRBJ2-7; TRBD2 might be the D (5 bases). The ends were cut back, 8 bases at V and 2 bases at J, with 13 bases in the middle. CDR3 size: 13 residues. CDR1 and CDR2 (germline): MNHEY, SMNVEV (reference sequence).

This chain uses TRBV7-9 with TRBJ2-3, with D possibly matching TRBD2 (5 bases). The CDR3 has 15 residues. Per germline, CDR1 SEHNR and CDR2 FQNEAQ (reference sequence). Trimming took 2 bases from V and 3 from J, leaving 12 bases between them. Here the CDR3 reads CASSLPGDVTDTQYF. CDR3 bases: TGTGCCAGCAGCTTACCCGGGGATGTTACAGATACGCAGTATTTT.

The DNA for the CDR3 is TGTGCCAGCAGTTTCGGCCTCCCGGCGGACGAGCAGTACTTC. Translation: CASSFGLPADEQYF. The genes are TRBV28 and TRBJ2-7; D is uncertain. Germline CDR1 MDHEN, CDR2 SYDVKM. CDR3 length: 14 amino acids. Trimming stripped 3 bases from V and 5 bases from J, with 14 bases between.

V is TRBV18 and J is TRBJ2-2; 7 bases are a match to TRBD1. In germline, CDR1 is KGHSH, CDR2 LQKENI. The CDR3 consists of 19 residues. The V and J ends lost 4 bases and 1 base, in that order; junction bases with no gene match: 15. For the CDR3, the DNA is TGTGCCAGCTCACTTACTCAGAGATATGGACAGGAGAACACCGGGGAGCTGTTTTTT. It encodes CASSLTQRYGQENTGELFF.

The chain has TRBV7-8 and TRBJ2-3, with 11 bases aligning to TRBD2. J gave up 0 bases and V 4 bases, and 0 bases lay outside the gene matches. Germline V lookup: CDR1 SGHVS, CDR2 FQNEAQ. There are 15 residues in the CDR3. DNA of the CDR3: TGTGCCAGCAGCTCTAGCGGGGGGAGCACAGATACGCAGTATTTT. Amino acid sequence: CASSSSGGSTDTQYF. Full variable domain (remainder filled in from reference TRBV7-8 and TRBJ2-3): GAGVSQSPRYKVAKRGQDVALRCDPISGHVSLFWYQQALGQGPEFLTYFQNEAQLDKSGLPSDRFFAERPEGSVSTLKIQRTQQEDSAVYLCASSSSGGSTDTQYFGPGTRLTVL.

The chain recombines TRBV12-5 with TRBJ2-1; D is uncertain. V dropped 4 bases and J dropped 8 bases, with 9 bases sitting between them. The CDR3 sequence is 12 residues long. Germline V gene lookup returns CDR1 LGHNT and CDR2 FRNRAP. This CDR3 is CASGWAMDEQFF. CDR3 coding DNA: TGTGCTAGTGGTTGGGCTATGGATGAGCAGTTCTTC.